The present T cell receptor beta chain was sequenced within a study of CD8 T cells in Susac syndrome. With random hexamers, roughly 0.45 to 1 ug RNA was reverse transcribed. TCRdb re-analysed the immunoSEQ multiplex PCR reads in MiXCR, keeping a single row per CDR3 protein. The table has about 150,000 distinct CDR3 sequences, 90% to 96% seen once. Specimen: CD4+ T cells from PBMCs. The TCR was taken from a human donor with Susac syndrome.

The CDR3 region is CASSSRQGGNEQFF. CDR3 nucleotides: TGTGCCAGCAGCTCTCGACAGGGGGGAAATGAGCAGTTCTTC. The genes are TRBV7-3 and TRBJ2-1; 9 bases agree with TRBD1. CDR1 and CDR2 from the germline V gene are SGHTA and FQGTGA. This CDR3 is built from 14 residues. The V gene end was trimmed by 4 bases and the J gene end by 7 bases; junction bases not matched to a gene: 5.